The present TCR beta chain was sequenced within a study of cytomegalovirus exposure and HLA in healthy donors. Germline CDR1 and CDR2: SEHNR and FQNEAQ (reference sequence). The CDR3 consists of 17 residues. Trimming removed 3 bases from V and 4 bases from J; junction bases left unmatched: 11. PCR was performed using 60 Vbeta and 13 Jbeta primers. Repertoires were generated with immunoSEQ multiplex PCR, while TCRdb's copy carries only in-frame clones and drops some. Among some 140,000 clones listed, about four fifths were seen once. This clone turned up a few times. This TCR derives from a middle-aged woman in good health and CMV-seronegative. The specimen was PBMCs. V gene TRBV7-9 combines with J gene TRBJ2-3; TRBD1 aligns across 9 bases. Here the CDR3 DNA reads TGTGCCAGCAGCTTTAGAAGTAGGACAGGGGTCGCAGATACGCAGTATTTT. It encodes CASSFRSRTGVADTQYF.